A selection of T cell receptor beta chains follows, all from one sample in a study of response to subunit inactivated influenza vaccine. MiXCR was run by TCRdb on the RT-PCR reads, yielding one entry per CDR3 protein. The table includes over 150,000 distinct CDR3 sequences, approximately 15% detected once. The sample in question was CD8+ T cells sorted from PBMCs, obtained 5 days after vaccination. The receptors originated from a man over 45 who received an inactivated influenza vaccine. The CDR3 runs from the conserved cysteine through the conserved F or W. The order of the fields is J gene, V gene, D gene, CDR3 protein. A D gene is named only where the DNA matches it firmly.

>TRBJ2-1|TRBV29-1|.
CSVEEWTAYNEQFF
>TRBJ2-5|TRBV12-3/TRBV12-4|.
CASSFPGETQYF
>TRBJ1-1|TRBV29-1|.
CSVETGHTEAFF
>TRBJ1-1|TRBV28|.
CASSGGVFERYAEAFF
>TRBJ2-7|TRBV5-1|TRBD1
CASSLRTGYEQYF
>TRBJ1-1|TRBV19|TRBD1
CASSIGTANTEAFF
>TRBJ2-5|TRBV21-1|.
CASSKGFRGGPGETQYF
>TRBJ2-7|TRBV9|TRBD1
CASSVGTGANYEQYF
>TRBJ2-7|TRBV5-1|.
CASSSRDGEQYF
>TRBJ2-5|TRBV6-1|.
CASSEVRETQYF
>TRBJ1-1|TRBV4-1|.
CASSQTDIRNTEAFF
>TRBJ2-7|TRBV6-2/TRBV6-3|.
CASSYNTLLDEQYF
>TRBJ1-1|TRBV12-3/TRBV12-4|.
CASRGVWNTEAFF
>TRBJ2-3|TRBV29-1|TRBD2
CSVDGLAGATDMQYF
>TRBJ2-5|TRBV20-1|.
CSAYPGGEQYF
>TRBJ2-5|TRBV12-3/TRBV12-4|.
CASSSGTLMVTQYF
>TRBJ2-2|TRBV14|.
CASSQAMWGTGELFF
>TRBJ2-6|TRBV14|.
CASSHMESGANVLTF
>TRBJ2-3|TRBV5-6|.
CASSWGDSEVTDTQYF